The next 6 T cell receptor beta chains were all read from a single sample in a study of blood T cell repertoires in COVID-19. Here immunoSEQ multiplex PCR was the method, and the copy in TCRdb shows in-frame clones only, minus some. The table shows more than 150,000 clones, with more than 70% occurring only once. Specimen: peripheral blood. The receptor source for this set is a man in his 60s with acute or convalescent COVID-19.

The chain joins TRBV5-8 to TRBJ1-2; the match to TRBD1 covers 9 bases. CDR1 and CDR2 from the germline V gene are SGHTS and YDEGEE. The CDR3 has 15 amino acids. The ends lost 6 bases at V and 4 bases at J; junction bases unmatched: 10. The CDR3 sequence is CASTPAGDRVYGYTF. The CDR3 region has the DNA TGTGCCAGCACCCCGGCCGGGGACAGGGTCTATGGCTACACCTTC.

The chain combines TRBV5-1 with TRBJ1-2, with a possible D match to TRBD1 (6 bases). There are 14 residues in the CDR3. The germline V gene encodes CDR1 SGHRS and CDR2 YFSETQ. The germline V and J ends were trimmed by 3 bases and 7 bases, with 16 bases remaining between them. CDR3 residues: CASSSLSGGLGYTF. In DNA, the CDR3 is TGCGCCAGCAGCTCCCTGAGCGGGGGCCTTGGCTACACCTTC.

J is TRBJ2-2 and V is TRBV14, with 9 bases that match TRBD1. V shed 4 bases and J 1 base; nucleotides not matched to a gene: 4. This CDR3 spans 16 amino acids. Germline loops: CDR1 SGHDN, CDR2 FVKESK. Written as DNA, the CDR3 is TGTGCCAGCAGCCGATGGACAGGGGTGAACACCGGGGAGCTGTTTTTT. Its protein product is CASSRWTGVNTGELFF.

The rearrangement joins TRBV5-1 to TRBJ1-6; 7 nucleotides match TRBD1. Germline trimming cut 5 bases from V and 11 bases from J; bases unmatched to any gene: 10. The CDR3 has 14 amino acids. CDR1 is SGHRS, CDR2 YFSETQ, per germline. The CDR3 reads CASREGAGGTPLHF. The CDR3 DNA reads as TGCGCCAGCAGGGAGGGGGCGGGGGGTACACCCCTCCACTTT.

CDR3 loop: CASSRSGSSYEQYF. As DNA, the CDR3 is TGTGCCAGCAGTCGTTCCGGTAGCTCCTACGAGCAGTACTTC. The chain couples TRBV7-2 to TRBJ2-7; no definite D call. Germline assignment: CDR1 SGHTA and CDR2 FQGNSA. This CDR3 has 14 amino acids. V gave up 6 bases and J gave up 0 bases, with 12 bases separating them.

The CDR3 region is CAISDPQGYSEKLFF. As DNA, the CDR3 is TGTGCCATCAGTGACCCACAGGGTTATAGTGAAAAACTGTTTTTT. V and J are TRBV10-3 and TRBJ1-4, with a possible D match to TRBD1 (6 bases). Germline V gives CDR1 ENHRY, CDR2 SYGVKD. V lost 3 bases, J lost 7 bases, and 15 bases lay in between. The length of the CDR3 is 15 residues.